This T cell receptor (beta chain) was profiled in a study of regulatory T cells in long-lasting Graves disease. This CDR3 spans 19 amino acids. Germline CDR1 SNHLY, CDR2 FYNNEI. V shed 10 bases and J shed 10 bases, with 38 bases lying between them. Sample time point: newly diagnosed GD, antithyroid drugs for less than 3 months. PBMC-extracted RNA yielded the TCR library. Worth noting for this clonotype: A read error may explain this, as a much larger clone is one base away.

Construction of TCR beta libraries relied on iRepertoire HTBI primers and on Arm-PCR targeting CDR3 regions. TCRdb redid the calling of the multiplex PCR reads with MiXCR, one entry per CDR3 protein. The data show 510,000 or so distinct CDR3 sequences, around 12% seen once. The sample was also reused in another study, on T cells in Graves' hyperthyroidism and ophthalmopathy.

The specimen comprised peripheral blood mononuclear cells (PBMCs), sampled at new diagnosis, from a patient treated with antithyroid drugs. This sequence originates from a woman aged 25 to 39 with Graves disease. The chain recombines TRBV2 with TRBJ2-1; D possibly corresponds to TRBD1 (5 bases). The CDR3 sequence is CAIPKVTVRTGELSYEQFF. CDR3 nucleotide sequence: TGTGCCATCCCGAAGGTCACAGTTCGAACAGGAGAATTATCCTACGAGCAGTTCTTC. Complete variable domain (other parts from reference TRBV2 and TRBJ2-1): EPEVTQTPSHQVTQMGQEVILRCVPISNHLYFYWYRQILGQKVEFLVSFYNNEISEKSEIFDDQFSVERPDGSNFTLKIRSTKLEDSAMYFCAIPKVTVRTGELSYEQFFGPGTRLTVL.